Shown below are 3 T cell receptor beta chains from a single sample sequenced in a study of T-cell reconstitution after alpha-beta-depleted transplantation in children. Unique molecular identifiers were used to barcode this TCRbeta library. Using its own MiXCR run on the PCR reads, TCRdb lists one record per CDR3 protein. This sample has about 200,000 distinct CDR3 sequences; around 8.4% occur once, and the top ten carry less than 40%. Specimen: PBMCs, mostly from graft donor cells, collected 360 days after TCRalphabeta/CD19-depleted stem cell transplant. The receptors derive from a male patient aged 2 to 10 who had a stem cell transplant for acute myeloid leukemia, so the T cells may come from the graft donor.

This clonotype was observed at least ten times. The gene calls are TRBV20-1 and TRBJ1-4; D might be TRBD1 (6 bases). The CDR3 is 16 residues long. Germline V CDR1 and CDR2: DFQATT, SNEGSKA (reference sequence). V lost 2 bases and J 0 bases, leaving 13 bases between the germline ends. The CDR3, as DNA: TGCAGTGCTAGAACCACAGGGATCGCAACTAATGAAAAACTGTTTTTT. Residues: CSARTTGIATNEKLFF.

There are a few counts of this clonotype. The chain recombines TRBV10-3 with TRBJ1-1, with 9 bases identical to TRBD1. The CDR3 totals 15 residues. The germline V gene encodes CDR1 ENHRY and CDR2 SYGVKD. With 11 bases clipped from V and 5 bases from J, the junction kept 15 bases outside the gene matches. In DNA form, the CDR3 reads TGTGCCTCGAGGGTGGCACAGGGGGCCTCGACTGAAGCTTTCTTT. This encodes CASRVAQGASTEAFF.

The chain is built from TRBV2 and TRBJ2-1, with D possibly TRBD2 on 6 matching bases. CDR3 length: 15 residues. Trimming removed 6 bases at V and 6 bases at J, with 18 bases between. Germline V gene data show CDR1 as SNHLY and CDR2 as FYNNEI. The CDR3 reads CASRERLVPSNEQFF. CDR3 bases: TGTGCCAGCAGGGAACGACTAGTCCCCTCCAATGAGCAGTTCTTC.